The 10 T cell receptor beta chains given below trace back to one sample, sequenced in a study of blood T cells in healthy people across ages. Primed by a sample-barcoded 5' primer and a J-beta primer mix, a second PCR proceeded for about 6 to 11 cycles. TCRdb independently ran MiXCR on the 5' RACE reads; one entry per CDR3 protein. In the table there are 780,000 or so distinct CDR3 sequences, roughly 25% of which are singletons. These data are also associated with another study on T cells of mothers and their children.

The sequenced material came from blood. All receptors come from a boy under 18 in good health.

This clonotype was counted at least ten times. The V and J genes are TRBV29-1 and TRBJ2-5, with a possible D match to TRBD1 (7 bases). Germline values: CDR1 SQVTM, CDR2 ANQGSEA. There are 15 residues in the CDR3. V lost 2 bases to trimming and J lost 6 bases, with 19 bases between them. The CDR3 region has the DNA TGCAGCGTTGAACGTAGCGACAGGGAGGCAAAGACCCAGTACTTC. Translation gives CSVERSDREAKTQYF. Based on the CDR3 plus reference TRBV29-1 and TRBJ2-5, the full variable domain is SAVISQKPSRDICQRGTSLTIQCQVDSQVTMMFWYRQQPGQSLTLIATANQGSEATYESGFVIDKFPISRPNLTFSTLTVSNMSPEDSSIYLCSVERSDREAKTQYFGPGTRLLVL.

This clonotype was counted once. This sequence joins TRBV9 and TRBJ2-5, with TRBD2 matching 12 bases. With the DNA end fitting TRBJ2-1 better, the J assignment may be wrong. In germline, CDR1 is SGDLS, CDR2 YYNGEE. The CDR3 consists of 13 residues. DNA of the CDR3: TGTGCCAGCAGCGGACTAGCGGGGGCGGAGCAGTTCTTC. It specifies CASSGLAGAEQFF.

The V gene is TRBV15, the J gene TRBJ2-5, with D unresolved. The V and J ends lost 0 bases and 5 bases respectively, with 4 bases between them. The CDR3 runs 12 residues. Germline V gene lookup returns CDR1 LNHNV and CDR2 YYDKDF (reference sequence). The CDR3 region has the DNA TGTGCCACCAGCAGAGATACCGAGACCCAGTACTTC. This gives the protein CATSRDTETQYF.

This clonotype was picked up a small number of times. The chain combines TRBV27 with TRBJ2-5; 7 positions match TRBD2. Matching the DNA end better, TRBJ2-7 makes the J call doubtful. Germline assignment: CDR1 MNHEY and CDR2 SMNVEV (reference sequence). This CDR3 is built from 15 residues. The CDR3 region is CASSVSGDPFYEQYF. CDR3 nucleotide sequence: TGTGCCAGCAGTGTAAGCGGGGACCCTTTCTACGAGCAGTACTTC.

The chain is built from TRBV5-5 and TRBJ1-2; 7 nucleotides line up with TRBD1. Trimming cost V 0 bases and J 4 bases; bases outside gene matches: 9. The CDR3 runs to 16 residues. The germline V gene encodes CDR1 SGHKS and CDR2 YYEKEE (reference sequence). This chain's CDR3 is CASSLDLGQIPYGYTF. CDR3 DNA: TGTGCCAGCAGCTTGGACCTGGGACAGATCCCCTATGGCTACACCTTC. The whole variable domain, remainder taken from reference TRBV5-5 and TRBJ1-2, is DAGVTQSPTHLIKTRGQQVTLRCSPISGHKSVSWYQQVLGQGPQFIFQYYEKEERGRGNFPDRFSARQFPNYSSELNVNALLLGDSALYLCASSLDLGQIPYGYTFGSGTRLTVV.

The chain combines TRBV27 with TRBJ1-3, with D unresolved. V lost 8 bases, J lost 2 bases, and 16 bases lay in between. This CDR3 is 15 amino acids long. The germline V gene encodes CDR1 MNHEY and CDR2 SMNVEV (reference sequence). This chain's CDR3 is CASPFFAGTGNTIYF. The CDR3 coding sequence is TGTGCCAGCCCGTTCTTTGCCGGCACTGGAAACACCATATATTTT.

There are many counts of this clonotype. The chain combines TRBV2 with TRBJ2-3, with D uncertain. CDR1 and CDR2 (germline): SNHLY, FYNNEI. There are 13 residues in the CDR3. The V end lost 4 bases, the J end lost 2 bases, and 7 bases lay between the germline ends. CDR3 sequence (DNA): TGTGCCAGCAGTGGATACTACACAGATACGCAGTATTTT. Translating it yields CASSGYYTDTQYF.

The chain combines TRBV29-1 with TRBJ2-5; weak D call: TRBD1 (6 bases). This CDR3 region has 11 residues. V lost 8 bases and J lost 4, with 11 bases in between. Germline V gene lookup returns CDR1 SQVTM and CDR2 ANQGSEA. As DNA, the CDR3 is TGCAGCCACCCAGGGGCAGAGACCCAGTACTTC. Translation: CSHPGAETQYF.

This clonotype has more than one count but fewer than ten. CDR3 amino acids: CSPQDIGLAKNIQYF. CDR3 sequence (DNA): TGCAGTCCTCAGGACATCGGACTAGCCAAAAACATTCAGTACTTC. The V call is TRBV20-1, the J call TRBJ2-4, with D perhaps given as TRBD1 or TRBD2 (5 bases each). Trimming left V 8 bases short and J 0 bases short, with 17 bases between. Germline CDR1 DFQATT, CDR2 SNEGSKA (reference sequence). The CDR3 runs to 15 residues.

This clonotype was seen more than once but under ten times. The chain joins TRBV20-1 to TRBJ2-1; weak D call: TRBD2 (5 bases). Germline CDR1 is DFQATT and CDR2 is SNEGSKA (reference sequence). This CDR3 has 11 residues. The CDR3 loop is CTPRGYNEQFF. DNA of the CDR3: TGCACCCCGCGAGGGTACAATGAGCAGTTCTTC.